This T cell receptor beta chain was sequenced for a study of control samples from healthy donors and cancer patients. Germline V gives CDR1 SGHRS, CDR2 YFSETQ. The length of the CDR3 is 14 residues. V was pared by 2 bases and J by 6 bases, with 5 bases of the junction left unmatched. Data came from immunoSEQ multiplex PCR; TCRdb stores just in-frame clones and leaves some out. There are about 120,000 clones in the sample; about nine tenths occur only once, and 3.4% lies in the top ten. Sequenced input: blood. The J gene is TRBJ1-2, the V gene TRBV5-1; 9 positions match TRBD1. This TCR was recovered from a man in his forties in good health. The CDR3 region has the DNA TGCGCCAGCAGCTTCGGCGGACAGGGGCATGGCTACACCTTC. As protein: CASSFGGQGHGYTF.